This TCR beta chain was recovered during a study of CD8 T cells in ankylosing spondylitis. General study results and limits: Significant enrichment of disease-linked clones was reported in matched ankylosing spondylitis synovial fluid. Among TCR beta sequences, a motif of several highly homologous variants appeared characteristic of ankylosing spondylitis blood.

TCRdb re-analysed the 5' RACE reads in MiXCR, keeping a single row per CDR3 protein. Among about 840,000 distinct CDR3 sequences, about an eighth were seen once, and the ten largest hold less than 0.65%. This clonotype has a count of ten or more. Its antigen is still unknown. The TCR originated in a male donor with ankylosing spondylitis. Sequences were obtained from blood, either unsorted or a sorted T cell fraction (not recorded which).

The CDR3 region is CASVLAGELFF. DNA for the CDR3: TGTGCCAGTGTGTTGGCCGGGGAGCTGTTTTTT. This chain links TRBV12-3 or TRBV12-4 with TRBJ2-2; D call uncertain. The CDR3 runs 11 residues. V was trimmed by 9 bases and J by 6 bases, leaving 8 bases between them.